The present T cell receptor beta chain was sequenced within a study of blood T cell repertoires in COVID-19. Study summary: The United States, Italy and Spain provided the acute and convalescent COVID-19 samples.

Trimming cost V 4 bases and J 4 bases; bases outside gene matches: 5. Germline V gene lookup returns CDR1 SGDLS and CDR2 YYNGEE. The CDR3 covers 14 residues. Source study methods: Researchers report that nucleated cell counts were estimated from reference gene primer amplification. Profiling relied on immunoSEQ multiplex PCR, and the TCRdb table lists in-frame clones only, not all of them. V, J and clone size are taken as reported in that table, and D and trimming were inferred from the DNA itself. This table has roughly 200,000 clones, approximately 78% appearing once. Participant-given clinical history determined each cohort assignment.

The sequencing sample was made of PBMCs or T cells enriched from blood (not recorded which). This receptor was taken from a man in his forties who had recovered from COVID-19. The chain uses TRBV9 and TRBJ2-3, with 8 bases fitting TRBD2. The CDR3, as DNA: TGTGCCAGCAGCAGCGGGAGTAGTGCAGATACGCAGTATTTT. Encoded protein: CASSSGSSADTQYF.